This paragraph covers one TCR beta chain sequence. Its antigen specificity is not known. The input lacks base qualities; no much larger clone sits a single base away. This sample is part of a study of Graves' ophthalmopathy and Graves' hyperthyroidism (dated by TCRdb to 2016 to 2019). Broadly, across the study: Peripheral blood samples were taken at the time of initial diagnosis, before any treatment was given. In total, around 130 blood samples were TCR-sequenced: 43 ophthalmopathy, under 80 hyperthyroidism and roughly 17 hyperthyroidism-to-ophthalmopathy patients. T-cell repertoires of thyroid tissue and blood were compared in more than 5 hyperthyroidism patients. The study used TCR beta repertoire signatures to distinguish Graves' ophthalmopathy from Graves' hyperthyroidism and to predict progression to ophthalmopathy. Following sampling, methimazole starting at 30 mg daily was administered to hyperthyroidism patients, and high-dose intravenous methylprednisolone was administered to ophthalmopathy patients. The independent validation cohort included roughly 19 hyperthyroidism patients plus 17 patients who later progressed from hyperthyroidism to ophthalmopathy. To explore V-J signatures distinguishing ophthalmopathy from hyperthyroidism, a discovery set of about a hundred patients (43 ophthalmopathy, over 55 stable hyperthyroidism) was enrolled. What the authors observed across the whole study: Sample size was not predetermined statistically, and investigators were not blinded to group allocation. In validation, the model predicted ophthalmopathy progression with nearly 71% sensitivity and roughly 72% specificity; fewer than 15 predicted patients were CT-confirmed with GO in a median of roughly 6.8 months. Most expanded thyroid clonotypes with frequency above 0.001 were also detected in blood, suggesting blood repertoires may reflect the thyroid immune response. In cross-validation, the 13-signature model distinguished ophthalmopathy from stable hyperthyroidism with approximately 90% sensitivity and approximately 81% specificity, while in the test set the corresponding values were around 79% and 71%.

Ophthalmopathy patients had moderately to severely active disease, Clinical Activity Score of at least 3, NOSPECS grade of at least 4, and disease duration under 3 months. Patients with other autoimmune diseases, uncontrolled infections, pregnancy or lactation were excluded. Clinical symptoms, serum thyroxine, TRAb, thyroid ultrasound and orbital computed tomography were used for diagnosis. Using Ficoll-Paque density gradient centrifugation, PBMCs were isolated from about 9.4 ml of fresh peripheral blood. Total RNA was extracted with Trizol reagent and quality-checked on an Agilent 2100 Bioanalyzer. CDR1 and CDR2 are drawn from the germline V gene: ENHRY, SYGVKD. V is reduced by 2 bases and J by 8 bases, leaving a spacing of 9 bases between them. From its cysteine to its phenylalanine, the CDR3 spans 12 amino acids. The DNA shown is the 36-base CDR3, in frame from base 1. For repertoire sequencing, TCR beta CDR3 regions were amplified from RNA transcripts. The first round was an RT-PCR using HTBI primers with the Qiagen OneStep RT-PCR kit, and this first round was followed by a second-round multiplex PCR, then size selection and purification. Libraries were sequenced paired-end with 100 bp reads on an Illumina HiSeq2000. The authors' pipeline ran thus. SOAPnuke was used to process the reads, removing any read that contained adapters or uncalled bases, had a mean Phred below 15, or lacked an exact match to the constant primer or identifier. COPE v1.2.5 was used to merge high-quality paired reads. Each unique nucleotide sequence was treated as a clonotype, and MiTCR v1.1 was used to align the clonotypes to the IMGT TRB V, D and J references. The analysis was limited to V-J combinations with a frequency above 0.0001, which together covered 99.2% of repertoires. For each V-J combination, a TCR clonal expansion and chaos score was defined as the ratio of F50 clonal expansion to chaos observed in the TCRdist matrix. Welch's t-statistics and random forest were used to reduce features to some 13 V-J combinations, which were fed into a naive Bayes classifier. The Morisita-Horn index was used to measure how similar the thyroid and blood repertoires were. TCRdb reworked the public reads: Q25 trimming with fastp, MiXCR clone assembly, productive beta chains retained. A single entry per CDR3 protein holds the most common genes and DNA from its merged rows. TCRdb, not the authors, supplied the V and J calls. The sample table records under 350,000 distinct CDR3 sequences; under 20% of these occur just once. In total, the top ten clones hold roughly an eighth of the sample.

The V gene is TRBV10-3 and the J gene is TRBJ1-2, and possibly TRBD1, on 6 matching bases. Sequenced input: peripheral blood. This receptor was obtained from an adult man with Graves' ophthalmopathy. The bases read TGTGCCATCAGTGAGAGGGGGGAAGGCTACACCTTC. Its product reads: CAISERGEGYTF.